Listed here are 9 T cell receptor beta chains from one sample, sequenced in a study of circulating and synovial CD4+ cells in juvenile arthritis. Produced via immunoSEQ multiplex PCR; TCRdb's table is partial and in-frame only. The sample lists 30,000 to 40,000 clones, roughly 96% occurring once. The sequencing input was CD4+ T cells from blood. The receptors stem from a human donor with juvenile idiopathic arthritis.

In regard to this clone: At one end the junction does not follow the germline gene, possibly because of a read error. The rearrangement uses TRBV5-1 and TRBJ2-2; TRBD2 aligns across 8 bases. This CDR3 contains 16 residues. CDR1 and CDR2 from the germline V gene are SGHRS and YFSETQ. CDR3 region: CASTLAGGSGTGELFF. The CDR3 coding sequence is TGCGCCAGCACCTTGGCGGGAGGCTCGGGGACCGGGGAGCTGTTTTTT.

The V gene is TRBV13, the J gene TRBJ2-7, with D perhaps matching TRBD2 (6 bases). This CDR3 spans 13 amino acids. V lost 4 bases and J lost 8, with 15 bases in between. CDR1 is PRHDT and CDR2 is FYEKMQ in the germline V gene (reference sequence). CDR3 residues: CASSSRTTAKQYF. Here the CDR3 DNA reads TGTGCCAGCAGCTCGCGGACTACCGCCAAGCAGTACTTC. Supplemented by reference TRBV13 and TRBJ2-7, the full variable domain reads AAGVIQSPRHLIKEKRETATLKCYPIPRHDTVYWYQQGPGQDPQFLISFYEKMQSDKGSIPDRFSAQQFSDYHSELNMSSLELGDSALYFCASSSRTTAKQYFGPGTRLTVT.

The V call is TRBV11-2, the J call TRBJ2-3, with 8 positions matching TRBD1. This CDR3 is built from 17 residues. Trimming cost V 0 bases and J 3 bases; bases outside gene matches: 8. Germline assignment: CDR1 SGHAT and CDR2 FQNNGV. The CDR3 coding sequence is TGTGCCAGCAGCTTAGACCAACAGGGGGGAATTACAGATACGCAGTATTTT. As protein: CASSLDQQGGITDTQYF.

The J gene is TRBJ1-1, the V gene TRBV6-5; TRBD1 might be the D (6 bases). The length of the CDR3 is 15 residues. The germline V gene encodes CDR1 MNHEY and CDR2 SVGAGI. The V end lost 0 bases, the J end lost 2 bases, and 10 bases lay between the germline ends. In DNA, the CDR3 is TGTGCCAGCAGTTACTCGTCAGGGGCCAACACTGAAGCTTTCTTT. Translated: CASSYSSGANTEAFF.

The DNA for the CDR3 is TGTGCCAGCAGCGGGTGGGGTCGACAGGTGAACACCGGGGAGCTGTTTTTT. Its protein product is CASSGWGRQVNTGELFF. V gene TRBV5-5 combines with J gene TRBJ2-2; D is perhaps TRBD1 (6 bases). Germline CDR1 and CDR2: SGHKS and YYEKEE (reference sequence). This CDR3 contains 17 residues. Trimming took 4 bases from V and 1 from J, leaving 17 bases between them.

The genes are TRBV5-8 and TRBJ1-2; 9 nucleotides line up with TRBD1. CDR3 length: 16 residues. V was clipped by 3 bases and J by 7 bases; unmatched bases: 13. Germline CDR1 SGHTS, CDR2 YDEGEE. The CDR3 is CASSSEPQQGASGYTF. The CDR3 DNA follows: TGTGCCAGCAGCTCAGAACCGCAACAGGGGGCAAGTGGCTACACCTTC.

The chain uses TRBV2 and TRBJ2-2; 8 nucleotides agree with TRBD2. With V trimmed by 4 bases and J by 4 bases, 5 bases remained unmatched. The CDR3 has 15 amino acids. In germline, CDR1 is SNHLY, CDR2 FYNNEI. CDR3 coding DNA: TGTGCCAGCAGTGTCGGGAGGGCCAGCACCGGGGAGCTGTTTTTT. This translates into CASSVGRASTGELFF. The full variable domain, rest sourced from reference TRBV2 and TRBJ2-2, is EPEVTQTPSHQVTQMGQEVILRCVPISNHLYFYWYRQILGQKVEFLVSFYNNEISEKSEIFDDQFSVERPDGSNFTLKIRSTKLEDSAMYFCASSVGRASTGELFFGEGSRLTVL.

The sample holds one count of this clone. The CDR3 nucleotides read TGTGCCAGCAATCCGGGACAGATCTCAAACGAGCAGTACTTC. It translates to CASNPGQISNEQYF. The chain combines TRBV28 with TRBJ2-7; 7 nucleotides match TRBD1. The CDR3 has 14 residues. Germline values: CDR1 MDHEN, CDR2 SYDVKM. V lost 7 bases and J lost 5; bases outside the gene matches: 11.

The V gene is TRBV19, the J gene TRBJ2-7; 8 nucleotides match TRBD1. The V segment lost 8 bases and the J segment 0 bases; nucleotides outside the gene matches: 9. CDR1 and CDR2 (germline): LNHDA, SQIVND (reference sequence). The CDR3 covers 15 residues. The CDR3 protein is CASRDRGSTSYEQYF. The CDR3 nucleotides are TGTGCCAGTCGCGACAGGGGAAGTACCTCCTACGAGCAGTACTTC.